This TCR beta chain was sequenced for a study of T cell responses to AZD1222 COVID-19 vaccine (dated by TCRdb to the early 2020s). A note on the overall study: Because spike-specific TCR depth and breadth did not differ between the two schedules, AZD1222 recipients who got a second dose at roughly 4 weeks were pooled with those who got a second dose at roughly 12 weeks. Trial participants were enrolled into age subgroups of 18-55, 56-69 and 70-plus years, which contained about 160, 30 and 59 TCR-sequenced participants, respectively. A total of 230 or so trial participants underwent TCR sequencing, of whom nearly 210 received two doses of AZD1222 and some 25 received two doses of the MenACWY control vaccine. Broader findings and caveats from the paper: The vaccine-associated CD4 TCRs covered the entire spike protein, and the dominant responses fell in regions 160-218 and 743-854. Because no day 14 peak-response samples were available, repertoires were characterized only after the peak T cell response. In the small 56-69-year group, the increase in depth fell short of significance, most likely because of low power. Reportedly, close to half of the unique spike-specific TCRs recognized epitopes lying outside the regions that are mutated in the B.1.351 and B.1.1.7 variants. Only five or six AZD1222 recipients were SARS-CoV-2 seropositive at baseline, limiting conclusions about previously exposed vaccinees. A significant rise in spike-specific TCR breadth and depth was observed after two AZD1222 doses relative to day 0 and relative to MenACWY recipients. Participants were mostly white British and included more females than males, and it was suggested by the authors that clonal diversity may have been underestimated.

The CDR3 regions of human TCRbeta chains were analyzed by immunosequencing. Processing in the source paper ran as follows. TCRs in the repertoires were compared against a reference library of SARS-CoV-2-specific TCRs that had been generated with the MIRA antigen-specificity platform. Breadth was defined as the fraction of unique TCRs that were SARS-CoV-2-associated. Depth was defined as the fraction of total T cells that were SARS-CoV-2-associated. Using the MIRA data, each spike-specific TCR was assigned both to the spike region to which the TCR was reactive and to a CD4 or CD8 class. Log10-transformed breadth and depth values were compared by one-way ANOVA with Sidak's multiple comparisons tests. Not all clones reach the TCRdb copy of this immuneACCESS table, which keeps in-frame sequences only. Checked studies attribute under half of the gap to unresolved V genes and leave the rest unexplained. V and J calls and clone size come straight from that table; D and trimming were deduced from the DNA. The sample profile shows 90,000 to 110,000 clones; approximately 90% of them were found once. The ten largest clones capture 7% to 10% of the sample.

With respect to this clone: Its cognate antigen has yet to be identified. No base qualities exist here, and no much larger clone lies one base off it.

What the time point label conveys for this sample: baseline before first vaccination. Vaccinee samples were obtained from the UK trials COV001 and COV002, which included a single-blind randomized controlled phase 2/3 trial of AZD1222 (ChAdOx1 nCoV-19) in healthy adults. For TCRbeta chain sequencing, PBMC samples were collected from trial participants at day 0 and at day 28 after the second dose. Clipping removes 4 bases from V and 5 bases from J, with 8 as the unmatched junction base count. The CDR3 holds 16 amino acids from the cysteine to the phenylalanine. The entry retains the CDR3 DNA only, 48 bases that are in frame from base 1. The CDR1 and CDR2 encoded by the germline V gene (reference sequence) are MNHEY and SMNVEV.

The receptor was isolated from an adult in good health. This sequence uses TRBV27 and TRBJ2-3, with 11 middle bases fitting TRBD2. This sample comprised peripheral blood, obtained on day 0 of AZD1222 vaccination. The CDR3 region: CASSSQLAGVVDTQYF. The sequenced DNA is TGTGCCAGCAGTTCACAACTAGCGGGAGTAGTAGATACGCAGTATTTT.